These 25 T cell receptor beta chains originate from one sample sequenced in a study of shared clonotypes between healthy human individuals. Profiled with immunoSEQ multiplex PCR; TCRdb holds only in-frame clones, not every one. The sample lists 2 million to 3 million clones; approximately 90% were seen once. Sequences were obtained from naive CD4+ T cells sorted from blood. Subset reported: CD45RA+ positively selected. These receptors were obtained from a man between 18 and 35 years old in good health.

The V call is TRBV5-1, the J call TRBJ2-3; weak D call: TRBD2 (5 bases). The CDR3 is 16 amino acids. Germline lookup yields CDR1 SGHRS and CDR2 YFSETQ. V was clipped by 4 bases and J by 0 bases, with 15 bases between them. In DNA form, the CDR3 reads TGCGCCAGCAGCCCCCGGGTAGCGACTAGCACAGATACGCAGTATTTT. Amino acids: CASSPRVATSTDTQYF.

The J gene is TRBJ1-3, the V gene TRBV4-1, with D possibly matching TRBD1 (5 bases). Trimming cost V 0 bases and J 4 bases, with 13 bases left between them. The CDR3 is made up of 16 amino acids. CDR1 and CDR2 from the germline V gene are MGHRA and YSYEKL. CDR3 in DNA: TGCGCCAGCAGCCAAGATTCCCCAGGGACCGGAAACACCATATATTTT. Translation gives CASSQDSPGTGNTIYF.

This clone came up a few times. The gene calls are TRBV30 and TRBJ2-5; no clear D gene. Looked up from germline, CDR1 is GTSNPN and CDR2 is SVGIG (reference sequence). The CDR3 runs 11 residues. V gave up 4 bases and J gave up 1 base, with 4 bases separating them. The DNA of the CDR3 is TGTGCCTGGATGGCCCAAGAGACCCAGTACTTC. Amino acid sequence: CAWMAQETQYF. The full variable domain, its missing parts supplied by reference TRBV30 and TRBJ2-5, is SQTIHQWPATLVQPVGSPLSLECTVEGTSNPNLYWYRQAAGRGLQLLFYSVGIGQISSEVPQNLSASRPQDRQFILSSKKLLLSDSGFYLCAWMAQETQYFGPGTRLLVL.

This sequence joins TRBV10-3 and TRBJ1-5; D unresolved. V dropped 9 bases and J dropped 0 bases, with 9 bases sitting between them. This CDR3 has 13 residues. Germline V CDR1 and CDR2: ENHRY, SYGVKD. As DNA, the CDR3 is TGTGCCATTTCCCGGTCTAGCAATCAGCCCCAGCATTTT. Protein product: CAISRSSNQPQHF.

V gene TRBV7-2 combines with J gene TRBJ2-3; 8 bases fit TRBD2. V shed 1 base and J 4 bases; nucleotides not matched to a gene: 10. The CDR3 consists of 17 residues. Germline CDR1 and CDR2: SGHTA and FQGNSA. CDR3 amino acids: CASSLVGSGRGPDTQYF. The CDR3, as DNA: TGTGCCAGCAGCTTAGTTGGAAGCGGGAGAGGACCAGATACGCAGTATTTT.

This chain links TRBV12-5 with TRBJ2-7, with D unclear. Trimming left V 0 bases short and J 2 bases short, with 5 bases between. The germline CDR1 and CDR2 sequences are LGHNT and FRNRAP. CDR3 size: 13 residues. CDR3 DNA sequence: TGTGCTAGTGGTTTGGTACTCCCCTACGAGCAGTACTTC. Translation: CASGLVLPYEQYF. Together with reference TRBV12-5 and TRBJ2-7, the CDR3 gives the full variable domain: DARVTQTPRHKVTEMGQEVTMRCQPILGHNTVFWYRQTMMQGLELLAYFRNRAPLDDSGMPKDRFSAEMPDATLATLKIQPSEPRDSAVYFCASGLVLPYEQYFGPGTRLTVT.

The table lists this clone with a count of one. The rearrangement links TRBV9 to TRBJ1-6; TRBD1 matches at 10 bases. V was pared by 3 bases and J by 9 bases, with 9 bases of the junction left unmatched. Germline CDR1 SGDLS, CDR2 YYNGEE. This CDR3 is 16 amino acids long. The CDR3 sequence: CASSGRGQGVGSPLHF. CDR3 bases: TGTGCCAGCAGCGGCCGAGGACAGGGGGTGGGTTCACCCCTCCACTTT. Based on the CDR3 plus reference TRBV9 and TRBJ1-6, the full variable domain is DSGVTQTPKHLITATGQRVTLRCSPRSGDLSVYWYQQSLDQGLQFLIQYYNGEERAKGNILERFSAQQFPDLHSELNLSSLELGDSALYFCASSGRGQGVGSPLHFGNGTRLTVT.

The rearrangement joins TRBV11-3 to TRBJ1-5; the match to TRBD1 covers 8 bases. With V trimmed by 7 bases and J by 6 bases, 5 bases remained unmatched. This CDR3 has 13 amino acids. Germline values: CDR1 SGHNT, CDR2 YENEEA. The CDR3 nucleotides read TGTGCCAGCATGCCAGGGGGCTGTCAGCCCCAGCATTTT. This gives the protein CASMPGGCQPQHF.

The V and J genes are TRBV5-6 and TRBJ1-6; TRBD1 might be the D (6 bases). The germline gives CDR1 SGHDT, CDR2 YYEEEE. This CDR3 is built from 17 residues. Trimming pared 0 bases from V and 6 bases from J, leaving 16 bases between. The CDR3 DNA reads TGTGCCAGCAGCTTGGGCCTACAGGGACCGAGTAATTCACCCCTCCACTTT. Its protein is CASSLGLQGPSNSPLHF.

This chain connects TRBV7-2 to TRBJ2-3, with unresolved D. CDR1 and CDR2 (germline): SGHTA, FQGNSA. V lost 6 bases to trimming and J lost 0 bases, with 10 bases between them. The CDR3 length is 14 residues. This chain's CDR3 is CASRLAGSTDTQYF. The CDR3 DNA is TGTGCCAGCAGGCTCGCTGGGAGCACAGATACGCAGTATTTT.

Remarks on this clone: Other DNA sequences in the sample encode the same CDR3. The gene calls are TRBV7-9 and TRBJ2-5, with no clear D. The CDR3 has 13 amino acids. V was cut by 1 base and J by 4 bases, with 7 bases left in between. Germline CDR1 is SEHNR and CDR2 is FQNEAQ (reference sequence). CDR3 DNA: TGTGCCAGCAGCTTAGATGGCCGAGAGACCCAGTACTTC. This translates into CASSLDGRETQYF.

V and J are TRBV7-2 and TRBJ2-7, with 13 bases identical to TRBD2. The V segment lost 0 bases and the J segment 5 bases; nucleotides outside the gene matches: 7. From germline, CDR1 is SGHTA and CDR2 FQGNSA. CDR3 length: 17 amino acids. The CDR3 region is CASSLAGTSGRVNEQYF. DNA for the CDR3: TGTGCCAGCAGCTTAGCAGGAACTAGCGGGAGGGTCAACGAGCAGTACTTC.

The chain combines TRBV27 with TRBJ2-7; a weak D match, TRBD1 (5 bases). The germline V gene has CDR1 MNHEY and CDR2 SMNVEV (reference sequence). The CDR3 runs to 16 residues. CDR3 residues: CASRRQSLESSYEQYF. In DNA, the CDR3 is TGTGCGTCTCGTCGACAGTCCCTAGAGAGCTCCTACGAGCAGTACTTC.

The CDR3 DNA sequence: TGTGCCAGTAGTGCTCAGGGGGCCCTCTCCTACGAGCAGTACTTC. This gives the protein CASSAQGALSYEQYF. The chain recombines TRBV19 with TRBJ2-7; TRBD1 matches 8 bases. The V segment lost 5 bases and the J segment 0 bases; nucleotides outside the gene matches: 6. Germline loops: CDR1 LNHDA, CDR2 SQIVND (reference sequence). The CDR3 is 15 amino acids.

The chain has TRBV28 and TRBJ2-7; no reliable D call. Germline CDR1 reads MDHEN; CDR2 reads SYDVKM. V was clipped by 8 bases and J by 7 bases, with 9 bases between them. The CDR3 is 10 residues long. The CDR3 loop is CASSSREQYF. The CDR3 DNA reads as TGTGCCAGCTCTTCAAGGGAGCAGTACTTC.

This clone was found once. The CDR3 nucleotides are TGTGCCAGCAGCCAAAGACAGGGGTCCTCCTACAATGAGCAGTTCTTC. Amino acids: CASSQRQGSSYNEQFF. The chain combines TRBV5-4 with TRBJ2-1, with TRBD1 identical over 8 bases. With 4 bases clipped from V and 0 bases from J, the junction kept 6 bases outside the gene matches. In germline, CDR1 is SGHNT, CDR2 YYREEE (reference sequence). The CDR3 is 16 residues long.

The chain has TRBV29-1 and TRBJ2-1; 9 bases are a match to TRBD2. Germline lookup yields CDR1 SQVTM and CDR2 ANQGSEA. After removal of 5 bases from V and 7 bases from J, the junction contained 6 bases not matched to a gene. CDR3 length equals 13 residues. CDR3 in amino acids: CSVLTSGPNEQFF. The CDR3 nucleotides are TGCAGCGTTCTGACTAGCGGCCCAAATGAGCAGTTCTTC.

This rearrangement joins TRBV18 to TRBJ2-7; 9 nucleotides match TRBD1. Looked up from germline, CDR1 is KGHSH and CDR2 is LQKENI. This CDR3 is 13 amino acids long. The J segment lost 8 bases and the V segment lost 3 bases, leaving 5 bases of the junction unmatched. CDR3 nucleotides: TGTGCCAGCTCACCCCCGGGACAGGGTAAGCAGTACTTC. As protein: CASSPPGQGKQYF. Combining the CDR3 with reference TRBV18 and TRBJ2-7 gives the whole variable domain NAGVMQNPRHLVRRRGQEARLRCSPMKGHSHVYWYRQLPEEGLKFMVYLQKENIIDESGMPKERFSAEFPKEGPSILRIQQVVRGDSAAYFCASSPPGQGKQYFGPGTRLTVT.

CDR3 amino acids: CASTRDNPYEQYF. The CDR3 coding sequence is TGTGCCAGCACGAGGGACAACCCCTACGAGCAGTACTTC. The chain links TRBV6-4 to TRBJ2-7; tentative D call: TRBD1 (6 bases). The CDR3 length is 13 residues. Germline V gene data show CDR1 as MRHNA and CDR2 as SNTAGT. V dropped 7 bases and J dropped 2 bases, with 12 bases sitting between them.

The chain uses TRBV5-4 and TRBJ2-1, with a possible D match to TRBD1 (6 bases). Germline CDR1 and CDR2: SGHNT and YYREEE (reference sequence). Trimming stripped 4 bases from V and 5 bases from J, with 19 bases between. The CDR3 contains 16 residues. The CDR3 sequence is CASSPGQRQLNNEQFF. The CDR3 DNA sequence: TGTGCCAGCAGCCCTGGACAGAGGCAATTAAACAATGAGCAGTTCTTC.

This rearrangement joins TRBV28 to TRBJ1-1; possibly TRBD1 for D (5 bases). CDR1 and CDR2 from the germline V gene are MDHEN and SYDVKM. The CDR3 totals 15 residues. The V end lost 9 bases, the J end lost 1 base, and 18 bases lay between the germline ends. The CDR3 protein is CASTRTRKTNTEAFF. CDR3 nucleotides: TGTGCCAGTACTCGGACACGGAAAACGAACACTGAAGCTTTCTTT.

The rearrangement links TRBV18 to TRBJ2-7, with D perhaps being TRBD1 or TRBD2 (6 bases each). The V and J ends lost 1 base and 5 bases respectively, with 15 bases between them. The CDR3 has 15 amino acids. Germline-derived CDR1 and CDR2 are KGHSH and LQKENI. The DNA of the CDR3 is TGTGCCAGCTCACCACGCGCGGTCGGGGGCGACGAGCAGTACTTC. Residues: CASSPRAVGGDEQYF.

V is TRBV18 and J is TRBJ1-2; a possible D gene is TRBD1 (6 bases). The CDR3 is 14 residues long. Trimming removed 3 bases from V and 3 bases from J, with 11 bases in between. In germline, CDR1 is KGHSH, CDR2 LQKENI. The CDR3 coding sequence is TGTGCCAGCTCACCCACTACAGGGCACTATGGCTACACCTTC. This codes for CASSPTTGHYGYTF.

The rearrangement joins TRBV9 to TRBJ2-5; a possible D gene is TRBD1 (6 bases). V dropped 4 bases and J dropped 7 bases, with 17 bases sitting between them. This CDR3 spans 14 amino acids. Germline values: CDR1 SGDLS, CDR2 YYNGEE. Here the CDR3 reads CASSSRGGTGTQYF. The CDR3 bases are TGTGCCAGCAGCTCTAGAGGGGGTACGGGGACCCAGTACTTC.

V is TRBV11-2 and J is TRBJ2-1; D possibly corresponds to TRBD2 (5 bases). CDR3 size: 17 residues. Trimming stripped 0 bases from V and 0 bases from J, with 12 bases between. Germline CDR1 and CDR2: SGHAT and FQNNGV. This CDR3 reads CASSLEMSGNSYNEQFF. In DNA form, the CDR3 reads TGTGCCAGCAGCTTAGAAATGAGCGGCAACTCCTACAATGAGCAGTTCTTC. Drawing the rest from reference TRBV11-2 and TRBJ2-1, the complete variable domain is EAGVAQSPRYKIIEKRQSVAFWCNPISGHATLYWYQQILGQGPKLLIQFQNNGVVDDSQLPKDRFSAERLKGVDSTLKIQPAKLEDSAVYLCASSLEMSGNSYNEQFFGPGTRLTVL.